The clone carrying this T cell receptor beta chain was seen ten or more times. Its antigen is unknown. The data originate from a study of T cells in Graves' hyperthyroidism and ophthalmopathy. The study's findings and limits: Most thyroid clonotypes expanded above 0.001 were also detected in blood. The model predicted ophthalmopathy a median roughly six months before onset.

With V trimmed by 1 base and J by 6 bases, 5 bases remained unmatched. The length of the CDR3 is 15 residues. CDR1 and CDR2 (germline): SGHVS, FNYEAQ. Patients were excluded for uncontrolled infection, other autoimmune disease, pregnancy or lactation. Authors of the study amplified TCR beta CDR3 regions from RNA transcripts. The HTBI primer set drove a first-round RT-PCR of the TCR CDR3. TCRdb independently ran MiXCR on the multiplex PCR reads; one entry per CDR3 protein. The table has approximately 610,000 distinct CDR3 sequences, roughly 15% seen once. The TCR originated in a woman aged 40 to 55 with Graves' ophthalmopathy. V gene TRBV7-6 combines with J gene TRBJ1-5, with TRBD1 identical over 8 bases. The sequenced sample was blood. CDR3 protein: CASSLDQGASQPQHF. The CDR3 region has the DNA TGTGCCAGCAGCTTAGACCAGGGGGCGAGTCAGCCCCAGCATTTT.